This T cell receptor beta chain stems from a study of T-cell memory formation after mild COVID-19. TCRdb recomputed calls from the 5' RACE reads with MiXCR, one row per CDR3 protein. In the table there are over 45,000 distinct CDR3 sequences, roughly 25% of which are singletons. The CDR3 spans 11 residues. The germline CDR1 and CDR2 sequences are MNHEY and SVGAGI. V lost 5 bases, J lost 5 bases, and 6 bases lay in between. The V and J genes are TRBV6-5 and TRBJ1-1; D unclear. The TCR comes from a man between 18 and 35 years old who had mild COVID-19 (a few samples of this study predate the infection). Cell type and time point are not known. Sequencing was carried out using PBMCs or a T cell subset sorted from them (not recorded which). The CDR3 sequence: CASSIGTEAFF. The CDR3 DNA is TGTGCCAGCAGTATCGGGACTGAAGCTTTCTTT.